These 19 T cell receptor beta chains were all obtained from the same sample, sequenced in a study of cytomegalovirus exposure and HLA in healthy donors. The PCR made use of 60 Vbeta and 13 Jbeta primers. Measured with immunoSEQ multiplex PCR; TCRdb has only the in-frame clones, and not every one. The sample records 150,000 or so clones, 71% being singletons. Sequences were obtained from PBMCs. These TCRs come from a girl between 10 and 17 years old in good health and CMV-seronegative.

The rearrangement links TRBV11-2 to TRBJ2-3, with 8 bases identical to TRBD2. The V gene's germline CDR1 is SGHAT and CDR2 FQNNGV. CDR3 length: 15 amino acids. V lost 1 base and J lost 8; bases outside the gene matches: 8. CDR3: CASSLGGGGTPTQYF. CDR3 in DNA: TGTGCCAGCAGCTTAGGGGGCGGGGGGACGCCTACGCAGTATTTT.

The chain has TRBV11-3 and TRBJ1-1, with D possibly being TRBD1 (6 bases). Trimming cost V 1 base and J 5 bases, with 8 bases left between them. The CDR3 has 13 amino acids. Germline CDR1 is SGHNT and CDR2 is YENEEA. The CDR3 sequence is CASSLVQGTEAFF. CDR3 in DNA: TGTGCCAGCAGCTTAGTTCAGGGGACTGAAGCTTTCTTT.

The chain couples TRBV13 to TRBJ1-5; tentatively, D is TRBD1 (6 bases). The V gene lost 4 bases and the J gene lost 4 bases, with 14 bases spanning the gap. The CDR3 has 15 residues. The germline gives CDR1 PRHDT, CDR2 FYEKMQ (reference sequence). The CDR3 coding sequence is TGTGCCAGCAGCTCCCGGACAGCGGGGAATCAGCCCCAGCATTTT. It yields the protein CASSSRTAGNQPQHF.

This clone was detected only once. This sequence joins TRBV7-3 and TRBJ2-5, with D maybe TRBD1 (6 bases). V lost 1 base to trimming and J lost 1 base, with 16 bases between them. The CDR3 runs 17 residues. CDR1 and CDR2 (germline): SGHTA, FQGTGA. The CDR3, as DNA: TGTGCCAGCAGCTTAAGGGGACAAGTCAACCCCCAAGAGACCCAGTACTTC. Protein sequence: CASSLRGQVNPQETQYF.

CDR3 nucleotides: TGTGCCAGTAGTATTGGCATTCCGGAGACCCAGTACTTC. Translating it yields CASSIGIPETQYF. This chain uses TRBV19 with TRBJ2-5; D gene uncertain. CDR3 length equals 13 residues. Trimming left V 3 bases short and J 5 bases short, with 10 bases between. CDR1 and CDR2 from the germline V gene are LNHDA and SQIVND (reference sequence).

The rearrangement joins TRBV4-2 to TRBJ1-2; no definite D call. CDR3 length: 16 amino acids. Between the trimmed V and J ends, which lost 0 bases and 0 bases, there was a span of 11 bases. Germline V gives CDR1 LGHNA, CDR2 YNFKEQ. The CDR3 loop is CASSQDRGSANYGYTF. The DNA for the CDR3 is TGTGCCAGCAGCCAAGATCGGGGAAGCGCTAACTATGGCTACACCTTC.

This sequence joins TRBV7-6 and TRBJ2-1; no firm D call. In germline, CDR1 is SGHVS, CDR2 FNYEAQ. V was cut by 2 bases and J by 6 bases, with 11 bases left in between. CDR3 length: 14 residues. The CDR3 region is CASSLRPGGNEQFF. CDR3 coding DNA: TGTGCCAGCAGCTTAAGGCCAGGTGGCAATGAGCAGTTCTTC.

This rearrangement joins TRBV6-1 to TRBJ1-1, with 7 bases matching TRBD1. This CDR3 has 14 amino acids. Germline CDR1 and CDR2: MNHNS and SASEGT. The junction had 6 bases not matched to a gene; V was cut back by 4 bases and J by 4 bases. CDR3 sequence reads: CASSAMTGPTEAFF. The CDR3 nucleotides are TGTGCCAGCAGTGCCATGACAGGGCCCACTGAAGCTTTCTTT.

This clone was seen a few times. This chain connects TRBV6-5 to TRBJ2-7; possible D gene TRBD2, 7 bases. Germline V CDR1 and CDR2: MNHEY, SVGAGI. CDR3 length equals 15 residues. Trimming removed 6 bases from V and 6 bases from J, with 21 bases in between. CDR3 sequence reads: CASSGGEGGASEQYF. CDR3 nucleotides: TGTGCCAGCAGCGGCGGGGAGGGGGGGGCGAGCGAGCAGTACTTC.

The chain carries TRBV13 and TRBJ1-2, with 10 bases fitting TRBD1. Germline CDR1 is PRHDT and CDR2 is FYEKMQ (reference sequence). This CDR3 region has 17 residues. The V gene end was trimmed by 2 bases and the J gene end by 2 bases; junction bases not matched to a gene: 8. This chain's CDR3 is CASSLLGPGQGNYGYTF. Written as DNA, the CDR3 is TGTGCCAGCAGCTTACTGGGTCCGGGACAGGGGAACTATGGCTACACCTTC.

The chain's CDR3 is CASSIGLGGVNTEAFF. CDR3 DNA: TGTGCCAGTAGTATAGGACTCGGGGGAGTGAACACTGAAGCTTTCTTT. The rearrangement uses TRBV19 and TRBJ1-1, with D maybe TRBD1 (5 bases). Trimming stripped 1 base from V and 0 bases from J, with 12 bases between. Germline-derived CDR1 and CDR2 are LNHDA and SQIVND (reference sequence). The CDR3 sequence is 16 residues long.

As for this clone: Its ends do not fully match the called genes, so a read error is possible. The rearrangement links TRBV12-5 to TRBJ2-5; 11 nucleotides agree with TRBD1. The CDR3 has 16 amino acids. Germline V gene lookup returns CDR1 LGHNT and CDR2 FRNRAP. The chain's CDR3 is CASGYPGQGALDTQYF. In nucleotides, the CDR3 is TGTGCTAGCGGTTACCCCGGACAGGGGGCCCTGGATACCCAGTACTTC.

This clone was found a few times. The chain couples TRBV6-5 to TRBJ1-4; D is unclear. With 4 bases removed from V and 6 bases from J, the gap between germline ends came to 18 bases. The CDR3 runs 16 residues. Per the germline V gene, CDR1 is MNHEY and CDR2 is SVGAGI. Written as DNA, the CDR3 is TGTGCCAGCAGTTTAGGCCAGACACTCACTTATGAAAAACTGTTTTTT. Translated, it gives CASSLGQTLTYEKLFF.

The rearrangement joins TRBV7-9 to TRBJ1-4; D uncertain. CDR1 and CDR2 from the germline V gene are SEHNR and FQNEAQ (reference sequence). Trimming removed 5 bases from V and 3 bases from J, with 13 bases in between. The CDR3 extends over 15 amino acids. As DNA, the CDR3 is TGTGCCAGCAGCCGTGGTGAGGCCCCTAATGAAAAACTGTTTTTT. Amino acids: CASSRGEAPNEKLFF.

V gene TRBV25-1 combines with J gene TRBJ1-6; TRBD1 agrees at 7 bases. CDR1 and CDR2 from the germline V gene are MGHDK and SYGVNS. Losses at the gene ends were 8 bases for V and 10 bases for J; bases not matched to a gene: 8. This CDR3 contains 13 residues. Written as DNA, the CDR3 is TGTGCCAGCGCCGGGACAGCGGAGTCACCCCTCCACTTT. Protein: CASAGTAESPLHF.

V and J are TRBV25-1 and TRBJ2-7; a weak D match, TRBD2 (7 bases). This CDR3 comprises 15 residues. Trimming took 2 bases from V and 4 from J, leaving 15 bases between them. The V gene's germline CDR1 is MGHDK and CDR2 SYGVNS. The CDR3 DNA reads TGTGCCAGCAGTGAACTTACAGGGAGGGGTTACGAGCAGTACTTC. Protein sequence: CASSELTGRGYEQYF.

This chain joins TRBV2 and TRBJ1-1; D possibly corresponds to TRBD1 (6 bases). V lost 3 bases, J lost 1 base, and 9 bases lay in between. The CDR3 consists of 14 residues. Germline V gene sequence: CDR1 SNHLY, CDR2 FYNNEI. CDR3 region: CASSDGQPNTEAFF. Written as DNA, the CDR3 is TGTGCCAGCAGTGATGGACAGCCGAACACTGAAGCTTTCTTT.

In its sample, this clone was seen a few times. This chain connects TRBV19 to TRBJ1-5, with TRBD1 matching 10 bases. The CDR3 extends over 18 amino acids. The germline V gene has CDR1 LNHDA and CDR2 SQIVND (reference sequence). Trimming took 7 bases from V and 0 from J; bases not matched to a gene: 12. CDR3 bases: TGTGCCAGTACCATCCCCGGACAGGGGGTGTTTAGCAATCAGCCCCAGCATTTT. This encodes CASTIPGQGVFSNQPQHF.

V is TRBV5-1 and J is TRBJ1-3; D remains unclear. This CDR3 is 12 amino acids long. V was shortened by 9 bases and J by 2 bases, with 9 bases between the two germline ends. Germline-derived CDR1 and CDR2 are SGHRS and YFSETQ. The CDR3 DNA reads as TGCGCCACCCGCGGTACTGGAAACACCATATATTTT. Translated: CATRGTGNTIYF.